What follows describes a single TCR beta chain. Its specific antigen is unknown. Just one base apart from a much larger clone, this may be a read error. This record comes from a study of immune heterogeneity within non-small cell lung tumors (dated 2018 in TCRdb). As for the study more broadly: By histology, the tumors were several squamous cell carcinomas, more than nine non-squamous carcinomas and 1 tumor not otherwise specified. To look at intratumoral immune heterogeneity, the study ran whole-exome sequencing, RNA-seq and TCR beta repertoire sequencing on several spatially distinct regions taken from every NSCLC tumor. TCR repertoires were analyzed from 57 tumor loci of approximately 16 patients, while transcriptome data covered only around 45 loci from more than 10 patients. Binding of neoantigens to the HLA alleles of each patient was predicted with netMHCpan-3.0 for mutant peptides of 8 to 11 amino acids.

Measured from the cysteine to the phenylalanine, the CDR3 is 15 residues long. Only the CDR3 portion is preserved as DNA: 45 bases, with reading frame beginning at the first base. Based on the germline V gene (reference sequence), the CDR1 and CDR2 sequences are LNHDA and SQIVND. The study at large found these results: Within a patient, the same dominant CDR3B clonotypes appeared at multiple loci, but different tumor locations also contained unique high-frequency clones. For the most part, high-frequency TCR beta clonotypes differed from one individual patient to another. Local T-cell repertoire clonality showed a statistically significant but moderate positive correlation with local tumor mutational burden (R 0.3 to 0.35).

The TCR beta CDR3 region was amplified with a multiplex PCR system whose first round of roughly 11 cycles used 32 V-gene forward primers and 13 J-gene reverse primers. A QIAGEN Multiplex PCR Kit was used for first-round PCR, and the primer sequences were filed in Chinese patent CN105087789A. A second PCR round added Illumina universal primers using the Phusion High-Fidelity PCR Kit. Paired-end sequencing of TCR libraries was carried out on the Illumina HiSeq X Ten platform at a read length of 151 bp. The published analysis was carried out like this. Cutadapt removed reads without multiplex PCR primers, PEAR merged read pairs, and MiXCR with default settings called CDR3 regions. Shannon entropy measured repertoire diversity, and clonality was calculated as one minus the Shannon entropy divided by the ln of the count of productive unique sequences. Clonotypes present at frequencies of at least 0.5% were defined as dominant or high-frequency T-cell clones. The public reads were reprocessed in TCRdb via fastp at Q25 and MiXCR, keeping in-frame beta chains. Rows are unified per CDR3 protein, each entry keeping the most common DNA and genes. The V and J calls were determined by TCRdb, not by the authors. The sample table holds about 22,000 distinct CDR3 sequences, of which 28% were seen once. The ten largest clones represent about 4.5% of the sample.

Genomic DNA extracted from bulk tumor tissue served as TCR template, with roughly 600 ng gDNA amplified per sample. During surgery, multiple biopsies were taken from each primary tumor, with sampling sites spaced as far apart as possible within the tumor mass. Patients in the study cohort, which was described as untreated, were newly diagnosed NSCLC cases going through curative surgery. The donor group was made up of over 14 newly diagnosed non-small cell lung cancer patients undergoing surgery with curative intent. A couple of independent pathologists reviewed the resected tumor masses. Only DNA and RNA samples of high quality went on to sequencing.

The sequence was collected from a man aged 40-49 years with non-small cell lung cancer. The sequenced sample was lung tumor tissue. The sequence joins TRBV19 to TRBJ1-6, with the D gene not clear enough to name. The base sequence is TGTGCCAGTAGAGGAAGCGGCGCTACTAATTCACCCCTCTACTTT. This codes for CASRGSGATNSPLYF. Joined to the reference TRBV19 and TRBJ1-6 proteins, this CDR3 gives the full variable domain: DGGITQSPKYLFRKEGQNVTLSCEQNLNHDAMYWYRQDPGQGLRLIYYSQIVNDFQKGDIAEGYSVSREKKESFPLTVTSAQKNPTAFYLCASRGSGATNSPLYFGNGTRLTVT.